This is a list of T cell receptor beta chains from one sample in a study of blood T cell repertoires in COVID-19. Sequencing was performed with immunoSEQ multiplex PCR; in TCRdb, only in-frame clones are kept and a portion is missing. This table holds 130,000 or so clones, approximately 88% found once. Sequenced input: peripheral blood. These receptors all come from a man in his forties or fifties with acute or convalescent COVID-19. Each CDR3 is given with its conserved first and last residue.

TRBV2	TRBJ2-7	CASEVGRPRTSGIYEQYF
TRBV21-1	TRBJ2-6	CASSKGRFSGANVLTF
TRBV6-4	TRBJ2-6	CASSRLAGFTSGANVLTF
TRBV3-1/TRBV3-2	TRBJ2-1	CATLKAKGSEQFF
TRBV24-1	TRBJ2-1	CATSDPGLAGVGSEQFF
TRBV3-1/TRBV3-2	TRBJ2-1	CASSPWEIAGSYNEQFF
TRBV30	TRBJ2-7	CAWSVDSYEQYF
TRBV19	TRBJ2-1	CASSIPASGVQFF
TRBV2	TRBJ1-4	CASSGLNAEKLFF
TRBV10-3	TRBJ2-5	CAISEQRDSGRPQYF
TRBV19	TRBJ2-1	CASSIGTTYNEQFF
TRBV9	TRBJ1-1	CASSPSGGQWSSTEAFF
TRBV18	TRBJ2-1	CASSPRLAGVSHNEQFF
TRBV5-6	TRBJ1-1	CASSLGQVPNSEAFF
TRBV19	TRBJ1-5	CASGWSNQPQHF
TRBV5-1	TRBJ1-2	CASSTGANYGYTF
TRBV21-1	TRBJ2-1	CASSKASDRGPYNEQFF
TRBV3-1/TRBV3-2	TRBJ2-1	CASRDPRDYNEQFF
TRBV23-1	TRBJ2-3	CASSHARTGGADTQYF
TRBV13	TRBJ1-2	CASSHRGGDGYTF
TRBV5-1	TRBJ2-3	CASSQGLATDTQYF
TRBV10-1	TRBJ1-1	CASAPGQEGTEAFF
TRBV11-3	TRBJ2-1	CASSLDGAKTYNEQFF
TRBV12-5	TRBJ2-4	CASGQGLAVAKNIQYF
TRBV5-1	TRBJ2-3	CASHSGREPTTQYF
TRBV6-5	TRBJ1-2	CASIQSGGYTF
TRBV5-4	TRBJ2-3	CASSLQGFTDTQYF
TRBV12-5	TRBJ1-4	CASGLETGGGEKLFF
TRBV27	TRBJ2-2	CASSLKGGNTGELFF
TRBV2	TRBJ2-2	CASSELAVGDTGELFF
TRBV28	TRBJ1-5	CASRPRAYNQPQHF
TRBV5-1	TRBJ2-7	CASSLTSGRGEQYF
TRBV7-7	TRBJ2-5	CASSPKLGLQETQYF
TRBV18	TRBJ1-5	CASSPGTHNQPQHF
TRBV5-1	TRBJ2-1	CASSSQLAGVISGNNEQFF
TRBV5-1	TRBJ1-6	CASRSGQGNSPLHF
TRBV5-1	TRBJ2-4	CASSPQVTTGINRAKNIQYF
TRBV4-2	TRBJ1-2	CASSQVQADNGYTF
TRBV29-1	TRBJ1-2	CSVELGRYGYTF
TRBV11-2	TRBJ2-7	CASSGWTSGRSEQYF
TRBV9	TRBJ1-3	CASSVERDRVSLNSGNTIYF
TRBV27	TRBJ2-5	CASMEGETQYF
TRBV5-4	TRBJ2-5	CASSLLAGAGETQYF
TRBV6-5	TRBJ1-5	CASKRQGEGQPQHF
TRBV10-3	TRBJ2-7	CASRQGAAYEQYF
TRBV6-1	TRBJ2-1	CASSEMGSGAGGPSNEQFF
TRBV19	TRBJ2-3	CASSISKDTQYF
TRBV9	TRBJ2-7	CASSAGAGGEQYF
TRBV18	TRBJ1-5	CASSPRAAGDQPQHF
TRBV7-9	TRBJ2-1	CASSLAGGLYNEQFF
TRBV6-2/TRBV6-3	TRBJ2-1	CASSFGESYNEQFF
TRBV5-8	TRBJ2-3	CASSLLGGSTDTQYF
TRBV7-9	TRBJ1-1	CASRPGGWDTEAFF
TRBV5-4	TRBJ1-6	CASSLNRGTRQASPLHF
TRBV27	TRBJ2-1	CASSLPGHYNEQFF
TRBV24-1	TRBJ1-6	CATSDLRKWAIGSPLHF
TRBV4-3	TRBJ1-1	CASSQVFLGQEKGTEAFF
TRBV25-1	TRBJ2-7	CASTPGGDGYEQYF
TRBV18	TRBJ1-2	CASSPRGGSGGYTF